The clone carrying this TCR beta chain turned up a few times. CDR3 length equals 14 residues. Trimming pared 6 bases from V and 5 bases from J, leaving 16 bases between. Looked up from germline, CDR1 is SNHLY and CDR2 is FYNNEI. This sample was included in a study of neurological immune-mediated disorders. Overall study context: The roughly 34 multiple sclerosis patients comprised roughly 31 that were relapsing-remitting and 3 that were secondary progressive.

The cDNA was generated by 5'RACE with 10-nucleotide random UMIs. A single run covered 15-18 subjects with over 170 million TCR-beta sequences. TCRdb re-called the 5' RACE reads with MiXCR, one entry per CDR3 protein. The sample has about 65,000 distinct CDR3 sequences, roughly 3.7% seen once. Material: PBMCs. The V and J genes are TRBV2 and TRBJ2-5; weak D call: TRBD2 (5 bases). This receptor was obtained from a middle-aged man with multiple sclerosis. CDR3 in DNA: TGTGCCAGCAGCGGACGAAAGTCGGGGGAGACCCAGTACTTC. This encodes CASSGRKSGETQYF.